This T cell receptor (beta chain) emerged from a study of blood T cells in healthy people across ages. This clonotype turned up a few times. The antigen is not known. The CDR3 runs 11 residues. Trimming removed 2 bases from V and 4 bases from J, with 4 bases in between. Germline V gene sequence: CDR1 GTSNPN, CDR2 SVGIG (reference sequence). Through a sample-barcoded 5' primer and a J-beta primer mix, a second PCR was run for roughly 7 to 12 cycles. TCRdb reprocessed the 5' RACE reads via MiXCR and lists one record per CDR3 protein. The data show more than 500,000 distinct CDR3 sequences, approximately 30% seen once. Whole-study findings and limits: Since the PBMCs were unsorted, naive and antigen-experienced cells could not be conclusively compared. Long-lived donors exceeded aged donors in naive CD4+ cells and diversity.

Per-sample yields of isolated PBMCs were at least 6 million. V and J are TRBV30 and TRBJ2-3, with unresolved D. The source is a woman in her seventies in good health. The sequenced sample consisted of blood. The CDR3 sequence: CAWSTADTQYF. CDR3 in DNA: TGTGCCTGGAGTACGGCAGATACGCAGTATTTT.